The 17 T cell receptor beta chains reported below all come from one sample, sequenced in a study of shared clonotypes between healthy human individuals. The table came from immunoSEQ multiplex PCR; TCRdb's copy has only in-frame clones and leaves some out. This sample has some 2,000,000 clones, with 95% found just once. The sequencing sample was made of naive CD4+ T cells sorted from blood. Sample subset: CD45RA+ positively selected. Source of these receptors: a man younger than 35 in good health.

CDR3 region: CASSRWERGAYEQYF. In nucleotides, the CDR3 is TGCGCCAGCAGCCGGTGGGAGCGGGGGGCCTACGAGCAGTACTTC. The gene calls are TRBV5-1 and TRBJ2-7; 9 bases match TRBD2. The CDR3 contains 15 residues. V lost 4 bases and J lost 2; bases outside the gene matches: 7. Germline-derived CDR1 and CDR2 are SGHRS and YFSETQ.

The CDR3 region is CASSLPQGGGNTIYF. CDR3 DNA sequence: TGTGCCAGCAGTCTCCCCCAGGGGGGAGGAAACACCATATATTTT. The chain links TRBV6-6 to TRBJ1-3, with 7 bases lining up with TRBD1. The V and J ends lost 5 bases and 4 bases, in that order; junction bases with no gene match: 8. Germline CDR1 MNHNY, CDR2 SVGAGI (reference sequence). This CDR3 has 15 residues.

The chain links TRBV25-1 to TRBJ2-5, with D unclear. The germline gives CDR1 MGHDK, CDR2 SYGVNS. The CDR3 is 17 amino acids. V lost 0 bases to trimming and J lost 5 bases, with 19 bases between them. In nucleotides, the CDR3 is TGTGCCAGCAGTGAATATGGATCGGGCCCAACGGATGAGACCCAGTACTTC. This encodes CASSEYGSGPTDETQYF. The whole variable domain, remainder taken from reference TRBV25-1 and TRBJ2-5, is EADIYQTPRYLVIGTGKKITLECSQTMGHDKMYWYQQDPGMELHLIHYSYGVNSTEKGDLSSESTVSRIRTEHFPLTLESARPSHTSQYLCASSEYGSGPTDETQYFGPGTRLLVL.

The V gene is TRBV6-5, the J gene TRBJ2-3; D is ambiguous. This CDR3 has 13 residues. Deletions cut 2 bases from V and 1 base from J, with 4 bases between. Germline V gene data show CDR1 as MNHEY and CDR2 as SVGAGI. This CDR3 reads CASSYQRTDTQYF. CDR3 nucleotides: TGTGCCAGCAGTTACCAGCGCACAGATACGCAGTATTTT.

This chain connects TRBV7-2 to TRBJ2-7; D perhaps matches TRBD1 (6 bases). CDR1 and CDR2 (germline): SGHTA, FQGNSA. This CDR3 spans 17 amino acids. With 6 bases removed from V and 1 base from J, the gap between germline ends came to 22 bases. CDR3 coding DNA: TGTGCCAGCAGTTCTCTTCCCTACTGGACAGCATCCTACGAGCAGTACTTC. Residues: CASSSLPYWTASYEQYF.

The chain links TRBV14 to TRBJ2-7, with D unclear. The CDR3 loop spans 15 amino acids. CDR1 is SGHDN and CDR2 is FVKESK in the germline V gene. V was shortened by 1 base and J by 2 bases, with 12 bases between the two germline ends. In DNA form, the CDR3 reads TGTGCCAGCAGCCAAGGGGGTCCCGGAACCTACGAGCAGTACTTC. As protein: CASSQGGPGTYEQYF.

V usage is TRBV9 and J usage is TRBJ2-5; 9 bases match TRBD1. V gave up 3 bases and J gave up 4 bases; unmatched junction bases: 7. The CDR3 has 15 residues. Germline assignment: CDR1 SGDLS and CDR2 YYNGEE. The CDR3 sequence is CASSASRDRAETQYF. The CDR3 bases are TGTGCCAGCAGCGCCAGCCGGGACAGGGCAGAGACCCAGTACTTC.

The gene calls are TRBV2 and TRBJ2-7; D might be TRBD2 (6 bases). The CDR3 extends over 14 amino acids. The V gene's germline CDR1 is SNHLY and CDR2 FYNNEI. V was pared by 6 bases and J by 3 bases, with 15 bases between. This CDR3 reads CASRGDSVGYEQYF. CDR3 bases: TGTGCCAGCAGGGGGGACTCCGTGGGCTACGAGCAGTACTTC.

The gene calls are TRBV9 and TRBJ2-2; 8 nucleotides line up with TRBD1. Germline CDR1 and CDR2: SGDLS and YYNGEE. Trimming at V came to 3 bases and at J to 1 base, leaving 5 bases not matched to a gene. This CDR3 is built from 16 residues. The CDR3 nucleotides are TGTGCCAGCAGCGCGAGGGGGACAGGGAACACCGGGGAGCTGTTTTTT. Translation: CASSARGTGNTGELFF.

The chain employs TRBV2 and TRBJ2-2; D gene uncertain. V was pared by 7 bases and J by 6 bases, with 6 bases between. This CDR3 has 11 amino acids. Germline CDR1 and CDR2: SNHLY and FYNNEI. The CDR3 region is CASKSAGELFF. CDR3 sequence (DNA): TGTGCCAGCAAGTCCGCCGGGGAGCTGTTTTTT.

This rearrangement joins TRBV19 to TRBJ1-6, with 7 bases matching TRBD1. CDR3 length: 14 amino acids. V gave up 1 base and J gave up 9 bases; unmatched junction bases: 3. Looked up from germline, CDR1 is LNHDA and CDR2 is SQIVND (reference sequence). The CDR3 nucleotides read TGTGCCAGTAGTATAGTGGCAGGGGGTTCACCCCTCCACTTT. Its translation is CASSIVAGGSPLHF.

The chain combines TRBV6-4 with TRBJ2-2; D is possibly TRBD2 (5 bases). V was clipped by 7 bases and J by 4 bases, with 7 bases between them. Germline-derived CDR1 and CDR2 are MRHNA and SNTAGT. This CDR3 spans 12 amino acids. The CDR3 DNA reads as TGTGCCAGCACGGGGTTCACCGGGGAGCTGTTTTTT. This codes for CASTGFTGELFF.

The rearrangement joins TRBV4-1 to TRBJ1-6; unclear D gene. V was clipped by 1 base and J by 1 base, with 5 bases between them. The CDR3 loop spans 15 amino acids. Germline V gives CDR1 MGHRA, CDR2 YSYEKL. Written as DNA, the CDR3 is TGCGCCAGCAGCCAAGTAGAATCCTATAATTCACCCCTCCACTTT. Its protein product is CASSQVESYNSPLHF.

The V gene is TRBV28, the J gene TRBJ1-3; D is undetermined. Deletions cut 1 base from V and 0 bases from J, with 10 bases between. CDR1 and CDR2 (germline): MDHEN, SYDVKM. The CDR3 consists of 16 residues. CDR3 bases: TGTGCCAGCAGTTTATACGGGAGAGGCTCTGGAAACACCATATATTTT. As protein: CASSLYGRGSGNTIYF. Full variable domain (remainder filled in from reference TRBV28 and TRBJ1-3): DVKVTQSSRYLVKRTGEKVFLECVQDMDHENMFWYRQDPGLGLRLIYFSYDVKMKEKGDIPEGYSVSREKKERFSLILESASTNQTSMYLCASSLYGRGSGNTIYFGEGSWLTVV.

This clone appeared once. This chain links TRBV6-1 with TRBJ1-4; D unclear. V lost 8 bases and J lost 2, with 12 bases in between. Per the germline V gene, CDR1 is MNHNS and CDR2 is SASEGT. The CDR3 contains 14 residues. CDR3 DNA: TGTGCCAGCTCCTTCGGAGCTACTAATGAAAAACTGTTTTTT. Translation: CASSFGATNEKLFF.

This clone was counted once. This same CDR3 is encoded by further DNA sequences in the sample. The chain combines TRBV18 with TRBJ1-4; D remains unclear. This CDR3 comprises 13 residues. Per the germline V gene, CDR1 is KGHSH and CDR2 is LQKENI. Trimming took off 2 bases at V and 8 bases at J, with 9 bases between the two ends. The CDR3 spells CASSPGQDEKLFF. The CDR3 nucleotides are TGTGCCAGCTCACCAGGGCAGGACGAAAAACTGTTTTTT.

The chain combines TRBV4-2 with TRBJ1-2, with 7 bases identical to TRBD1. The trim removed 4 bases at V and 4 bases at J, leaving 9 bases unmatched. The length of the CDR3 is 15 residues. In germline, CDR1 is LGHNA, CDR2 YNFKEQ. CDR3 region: CASSPGQEPSYGYTF. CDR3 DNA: TGTGCCAGCAGCCCCGGACAGGAACCATCCTATGGCTACACCTTC.